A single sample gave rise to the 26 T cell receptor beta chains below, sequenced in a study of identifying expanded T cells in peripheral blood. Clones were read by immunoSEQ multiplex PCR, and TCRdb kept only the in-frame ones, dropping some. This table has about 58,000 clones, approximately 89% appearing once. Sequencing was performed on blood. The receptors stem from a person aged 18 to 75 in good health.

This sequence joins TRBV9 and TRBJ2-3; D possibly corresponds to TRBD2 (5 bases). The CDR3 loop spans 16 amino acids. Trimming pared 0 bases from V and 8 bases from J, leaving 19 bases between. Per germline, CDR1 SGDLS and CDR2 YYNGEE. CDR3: CASSVGPELGRSTQYF. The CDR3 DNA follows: TGTGCCAGCAGCGTAGGCCCCGAGTTGGGGAGATCTACGCAGTATTTT.

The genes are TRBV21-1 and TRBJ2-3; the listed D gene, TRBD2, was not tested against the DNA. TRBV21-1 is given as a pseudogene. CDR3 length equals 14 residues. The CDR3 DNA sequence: TGTGCCAGCCTCCAGCGGACTAGCACAGATACGCAGTATTTT. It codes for CASLQRTSTDTQYF.

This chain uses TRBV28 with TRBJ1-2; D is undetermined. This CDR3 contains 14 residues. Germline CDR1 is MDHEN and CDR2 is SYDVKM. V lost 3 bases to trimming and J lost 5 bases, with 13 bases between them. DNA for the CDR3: TGTGCCAGCAGTTTGCCCGGATTAATATATGGCTACACCTTC. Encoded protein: CASSLPGLIYGYTF.

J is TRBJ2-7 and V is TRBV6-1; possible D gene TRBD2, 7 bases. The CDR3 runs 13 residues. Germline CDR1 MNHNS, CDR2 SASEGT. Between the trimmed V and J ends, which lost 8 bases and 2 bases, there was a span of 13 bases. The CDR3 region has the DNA TGTGCCAGCGGGGAGGGGGTTCCCTACGAGCAGTACTTC. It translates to CASGEGVPYEQYF.

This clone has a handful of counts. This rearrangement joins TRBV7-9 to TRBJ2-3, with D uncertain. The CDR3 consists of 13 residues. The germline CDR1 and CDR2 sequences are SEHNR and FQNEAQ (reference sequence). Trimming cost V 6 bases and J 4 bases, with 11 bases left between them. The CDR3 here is CASSPRWADTQYF. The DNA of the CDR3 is TGTGCCAGCAGTCCCCGATGGGCAGATACGCAGTATTTT.

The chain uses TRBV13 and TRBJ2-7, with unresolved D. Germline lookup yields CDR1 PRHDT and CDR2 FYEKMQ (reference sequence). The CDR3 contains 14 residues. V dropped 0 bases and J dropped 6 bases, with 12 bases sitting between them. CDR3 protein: CASSLGSSVSEQYF. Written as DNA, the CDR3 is TGTGCCAGCAGCTTAGGATCGAGTGTTTCCGAGCAGTACTTC. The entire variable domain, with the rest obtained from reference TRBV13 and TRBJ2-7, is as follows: AAGVIQSPRHLIKEKRETATLKCYPIPRHDTVYWYQQGPGQDPQFLISFYEKMQSDKGSIPDRFSAQQFSDYHSELNMSSLELGDSALYFCASSLGSSVSEQYFGPGTRLTVT.

This CDR3 reads CASKRGAYQAGELFF. DNA of the CDR3: TGCGCCAGCAAGAGGGGGGCGTATCAGGCCGGGGAGCTGTTTTTT. The V and J genes are TRBV5-1 and TRBJ2-2; TRBD1 or TRBD2 may be the D gene (6 bases each). CDR1 SGHRS and CDR2 YFSETQ come from the germline V gene. CDR3 length equals 15 residues. V shed 6 bases and J shed 6 bases, with 18 bases lying between them.

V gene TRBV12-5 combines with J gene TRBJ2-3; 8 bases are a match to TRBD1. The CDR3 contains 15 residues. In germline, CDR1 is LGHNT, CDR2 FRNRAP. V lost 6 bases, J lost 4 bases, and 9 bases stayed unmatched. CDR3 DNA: TGTGCTAGTGGGATTGGCCAGGGGGCTTCAGATACGCAGTATTTT. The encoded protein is CASGIGQGASDTQYF.

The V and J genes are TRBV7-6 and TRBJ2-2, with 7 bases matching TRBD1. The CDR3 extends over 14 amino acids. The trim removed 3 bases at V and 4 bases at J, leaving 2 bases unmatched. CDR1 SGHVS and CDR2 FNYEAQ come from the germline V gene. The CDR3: CASSLGQPTGELFF. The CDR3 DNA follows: TGTGCCAGCAGCTTGGGACAGCCCACCGGGGAGCTGTTTTTT.

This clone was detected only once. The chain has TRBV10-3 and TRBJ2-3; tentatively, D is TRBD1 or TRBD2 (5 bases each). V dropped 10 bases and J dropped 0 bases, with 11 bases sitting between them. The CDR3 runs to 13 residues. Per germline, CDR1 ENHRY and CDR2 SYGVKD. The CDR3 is CATGTPSTDTQYF. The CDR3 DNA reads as TGTGCCACCGGGACCCCTAGCACAGATACGCAGTATTTT.

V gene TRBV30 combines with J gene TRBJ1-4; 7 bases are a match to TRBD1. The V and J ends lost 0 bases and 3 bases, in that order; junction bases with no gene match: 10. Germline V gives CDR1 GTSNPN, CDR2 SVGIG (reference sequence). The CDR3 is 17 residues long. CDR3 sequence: CAWSVGPEGTANEKLFF. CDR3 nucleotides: TGTGCCTGGAGTGTAGGCCCAGAAGGGACAGCTAATGAAAAACTGTTTTTT.

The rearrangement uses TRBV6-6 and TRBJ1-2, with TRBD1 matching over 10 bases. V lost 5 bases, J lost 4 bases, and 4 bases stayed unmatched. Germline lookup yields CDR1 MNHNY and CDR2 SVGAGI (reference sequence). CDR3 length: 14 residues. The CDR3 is CASSGTGALYGYTF. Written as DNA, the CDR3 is TGTGCCAGCAGTGGGACAGGGGCTCTCTATGGCTACACCTTC.

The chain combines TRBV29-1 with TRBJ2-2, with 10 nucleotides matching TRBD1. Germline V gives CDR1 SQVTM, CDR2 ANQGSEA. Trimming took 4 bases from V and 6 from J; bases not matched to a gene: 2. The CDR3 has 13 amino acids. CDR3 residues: CSVVTGGPGELFF. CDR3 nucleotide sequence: TGCAGCGTTGTGACAGGGGGCCCCGGGGAGCTGTTTTTT.

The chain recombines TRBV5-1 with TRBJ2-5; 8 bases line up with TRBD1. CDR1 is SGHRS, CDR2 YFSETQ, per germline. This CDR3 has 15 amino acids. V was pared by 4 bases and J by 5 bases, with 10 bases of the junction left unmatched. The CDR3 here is CASSDPTGDLETQYF. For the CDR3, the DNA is TGCGCCAGCAGCGACCCGACAGGGGACCTGGAGACCCAGTACTTC.

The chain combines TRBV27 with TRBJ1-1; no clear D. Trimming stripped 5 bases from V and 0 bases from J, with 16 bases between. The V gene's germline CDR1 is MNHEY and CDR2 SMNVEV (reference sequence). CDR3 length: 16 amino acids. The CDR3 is CASSPQVSTMNTEAFF. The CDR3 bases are TGTGCCAGCAGTCCCCAGGTTTCCACCATGAACACTGAAGCTTTCTTT.

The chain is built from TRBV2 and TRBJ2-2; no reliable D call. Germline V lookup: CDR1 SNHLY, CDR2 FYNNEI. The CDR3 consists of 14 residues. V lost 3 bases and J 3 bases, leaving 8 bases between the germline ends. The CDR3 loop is CASSDALYTGELFF. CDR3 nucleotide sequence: TGTGCCAGCAGTGACGCTTTATACACCGGGGAGCTGTTTTTT.

The CDR3 sequence is CASSLERGANTGELFF. In DNA form, the CDR3 reads TGTGCCAGCAGCTTGGAGAGGGGCGCGAACACCGGGGAGCTGTTTTTT. This chain connects TRBV5-4 to TRBJ2-2; either TRBD1 or TRBD2 may supply D (5 bases each). Germline CDR1 and CDR2: SGHNT and YYREEE (reference sequence). The V gene lost 0 bases and the J gene lost 0 bases, with 9 bases spanning the gap. The CDR3 covers 16 residues.

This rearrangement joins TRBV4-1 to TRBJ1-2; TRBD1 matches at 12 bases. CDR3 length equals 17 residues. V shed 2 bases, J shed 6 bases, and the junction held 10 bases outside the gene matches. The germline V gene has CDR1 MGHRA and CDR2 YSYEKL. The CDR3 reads CASSQRGPGQGANGYTF. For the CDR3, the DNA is TGCGCCAGCAGCCAAAGAGGCCCGGGACAGGGGGCGAATGGCTACACCTTC.

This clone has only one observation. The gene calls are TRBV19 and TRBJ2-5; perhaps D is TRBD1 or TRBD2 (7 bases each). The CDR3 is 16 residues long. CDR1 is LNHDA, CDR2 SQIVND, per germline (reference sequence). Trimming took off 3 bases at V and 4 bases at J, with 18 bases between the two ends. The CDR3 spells CASSIRRQGGGETQYF. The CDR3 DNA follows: TGTGCCAGTAGTATTCGGAGACAGGGAGGGGGAGAGACCCAGTACTTC.

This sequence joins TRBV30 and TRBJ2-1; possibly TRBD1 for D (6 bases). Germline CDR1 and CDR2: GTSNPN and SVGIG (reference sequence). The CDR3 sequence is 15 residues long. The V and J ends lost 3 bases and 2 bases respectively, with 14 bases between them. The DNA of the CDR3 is TGTGCCTGGAGCCACGGCAGGGGAACCTACAATGAGCAGTTCTTC. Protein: CAWSHGRGTYNEQFF. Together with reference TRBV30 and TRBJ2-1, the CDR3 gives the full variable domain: SQTIHQWPATLVQPVGSPLSLECTVEGTSNPNLYWYRQAAGRGLQLLFYSVGIGQISSEVPQNLSASRPQDRQFILSSKKLLLSDSGFYLCAWSHGRGTYNEQFFGPGTRLTVL.

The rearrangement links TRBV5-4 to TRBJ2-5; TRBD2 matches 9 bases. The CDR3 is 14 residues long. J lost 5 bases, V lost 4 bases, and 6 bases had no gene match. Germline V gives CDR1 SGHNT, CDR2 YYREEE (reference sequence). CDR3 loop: CASSVSGSRETQYF. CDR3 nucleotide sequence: TGTGCCAGCAGCGTTAGCGGGAGCCGTGAGACCCAGTACTTC.

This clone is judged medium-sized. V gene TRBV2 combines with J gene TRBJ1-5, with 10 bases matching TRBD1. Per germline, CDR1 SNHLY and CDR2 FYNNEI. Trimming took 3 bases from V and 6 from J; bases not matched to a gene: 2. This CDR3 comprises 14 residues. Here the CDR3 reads CASSETGGSQPQHF. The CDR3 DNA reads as TGTGCCAGCAGTGAGACAGGGGGCAGTCAGCCCCAGCATTTT.

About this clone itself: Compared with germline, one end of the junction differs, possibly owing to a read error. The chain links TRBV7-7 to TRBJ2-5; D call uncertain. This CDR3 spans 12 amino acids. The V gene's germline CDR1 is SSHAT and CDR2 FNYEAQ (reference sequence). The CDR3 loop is CASSVRGETQYF. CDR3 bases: TGTGCTAGCAGCGTTAGAGGAGAGACCCAGTACTTC.

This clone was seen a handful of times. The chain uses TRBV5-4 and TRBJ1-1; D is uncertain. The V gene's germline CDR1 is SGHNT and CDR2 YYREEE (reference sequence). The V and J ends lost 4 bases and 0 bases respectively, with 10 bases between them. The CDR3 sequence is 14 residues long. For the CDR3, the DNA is TGTGCCAGCAGCCTTACAGCGATGAACACTGAAGCTTTCTTT. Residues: CASSLTAMNTEAFF.

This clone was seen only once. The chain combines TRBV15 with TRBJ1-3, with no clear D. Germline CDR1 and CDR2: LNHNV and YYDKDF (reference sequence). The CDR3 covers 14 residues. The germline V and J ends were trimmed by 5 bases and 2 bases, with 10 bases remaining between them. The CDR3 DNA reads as TGTGCCACCAGCGCTGGCTGGACTGGAAACACCATATATTTT. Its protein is CATSAGWTGNTIYF.

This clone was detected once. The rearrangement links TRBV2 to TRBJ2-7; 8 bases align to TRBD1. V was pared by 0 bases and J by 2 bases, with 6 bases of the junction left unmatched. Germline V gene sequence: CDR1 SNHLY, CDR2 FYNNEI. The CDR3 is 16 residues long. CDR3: CASSEARTGWTYEQYF. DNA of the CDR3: TGTGCCAGCAGTGAAGCGCGGACAGGGTGGACCTACGAGCAGTACTTC.